A selection of T cell receptor beta chains follows, all from one sample in a study of cytotoxic CD8 clonotypes in ibrutinib-treated CLL. The protocol was immunoSEQ multiplex PCR, while the TCRdb copy is restricted to in-frame clones and leaves out a portion. The sample yields about 200,000 clones, roughly three quarters seen once. Specimen: PBMCs, collected after 12 months of ibrutinib treatment. The receptors were sampled from a human donor with chronic lymphocytic leukemia. The CDR3 runs from the conserved cysteine through the conserved F or W. The D gene is left open where the match is weak. The size of a clone is reported for some rows only, either as once, few or many, or as a class for expanded clones.

D gene,V gene,clone size,J gene,CDR3 protein,CDR3 DNA
TRBD1,TRBV5-1,once,TRBJ1-1,CASSKTGARDTEAFF,TGCGCCAGCAGCAAGACAGGGGCTCGGGACACTGAAGCTTTCTTT
NA,TRBV29-1,NA,TRBJ2-3,CSLLGDLGTQYF,TGCAGCTTACTTGGAGATCTAGGTACGCAGTATTTT
TRBD1,TRBV2,NA,TRBJ2-3,CASSDRGRTDTQYF,TGTGCCAGCAGTGACAGGGGGCGCACAGATACGCAGTATTTT
TRBD1,TRBV27,NA,TRBJ2-4,CASSLRRGQGKNIQYF,TGTGCCAGCAGTTTACGCCGCGGACAGGGGAAAAACATTCAGTACTTC
NA,TRBV4-3,NA,TRBJ1-2,CASSRGEGGEGYTF,TGCGCCAGCAGCCGAGGGGAAGGGGGAGAGGGCTACACCTTC
TRBD2,TRBV7-8,NA,TRBJ2-1,CASSPKRGAGGWNNEQFF,TGTGCCAGCAGCCCCAAGAGAGGGGCGGGAGGGTGGAACAATGAGCAGTTCTTC
TRBD1,TRBV30,NA,TRBJ2-2,CAWRPGTARTGELFF,TGTGCCTGGAGGCCCGGGACAGCTCGCACCGGGGAGCTGTTTTTT
TRBD1,TRBV14,few,TRBJ2-7,CASSAGQVYEQYF,TGTGCCAGCAGCGCGGGACAGGTCTACGAGCAGTACTTC
NA,TRBV30,NA,TRBJ1-2,CAHGYGYMMGYTF,TGTGCCCATGGTTACGGGTACATGATGGGCTACACCTTC
NA,TRBV6-1,NA,TRBJ2-7,CASSEGPPPGYEQYF,TGTGCCAGCAGTGAGGGGCCTCCTCCGGGGTACGAGCAGTACTTC
NA,TRBV28,NA,TRBJ2-3,CASSLGPDTQYF,TGTGCCAGCAGTTTAGGACCTGATACGCAGTATTTT
NA,TRBV4-1,NA,TRBJ1-2,CASSQDVVGSYYGYTF,TGCGCCAGCAGCCAAGATGTCGTGGGATCTTACTATGGCTACACCTTC
NA,TRBV9,NA,TRBJ1-5,CASSVDSSGSNTDTQHF,TGTGCCAGCAGCGTAGATTCTAGCGGGAGTAATACAGATACGCAGCATTTT
TRBD1,TRBV5-6,NA,TRBJ2-7,CASRKTGGPYEQYF,TGTGCCAGCAGAAAGACAGGGGGTCCCTACGAGCAGTACTTC
TRBD2,TRBV7-8,NA,TRBJ2-3,CASSLREGGADTQYF,TGTGCCAGCAGCTTAAGGGAGGGAGGAGCAGATACGCAGTATTTT
NA,TRBV5-6,few,TRBJ1-2,CASSLAVLSNYGYTF,TGTGCCAGCAGCTTGGCGGTCTTGAGTAACTATGGCTACACCTTC
TRBD1,TRBV5-1,NA,TRBJ2-1,CASSTDRAVFF,TGCGCCAGCAGCACGGACAGGGCCGTGTTCTTC
NA,TRBV29-1,few,TRBJ1-1,CSVVSGEKAFF,TGCAGCGTTGTCAGTGGGGAGAAAGCTTTCTTT
TRBD2,TRBV28,NA,TRBJ2-2,CASSFGTNPGTGELFF,TGTGCCAGCAGTTTTGGGACTAACCCGGGGACCGGGGAGCTGTTTTTT
NA,TRBV7-2,NA,TRBJ2-7,CASSSRPIHEQYF,TGTGCCAGCAGCTCGCGTCCCATACACGAGCAGTACTTC
TRBD2,TRBV5-1,once,TRBJ2-1,CASSWSSGTSGAYNEQFF,TGCGCCAGCAGCTGGTCCTCCGGGACTAGCGGGGCATACAATGAGCAGTTCTTC
NA,TRBV5-4,NA,TRBJ1-1,CASSLAGGVNTEAFF,TGTGCCAGCAGCTTGGCGGGGGGTGTAAACACTGAAGCTTTCTTT
TRBD1,TRBV2,NA,TRBJ1-2,CARRLDRVLNYGYTF,TGTGCCAGAAGATTAGACAGGGTACTTAACTATGGCTACACCTTC
NA,TRBV5-6,once,TRBJ1-1,CASSFLGVGNTEAFF,TGTGCCAGCAGCTTCCTCGGGGTCGGGAACACTGAAGCTTTCTTT
NA,TRBV27,NA,TRBJ1-5,CASSRKGNQPQHF,TGTGCCAGCAGCCGGAAGGGAAATCAGCCCCAGCATTTT
NA,TRBV30,NA,TRBJ1-1,CAWSVIRRWVAFF,TGTGCCTGGAGTGTAATCAGGCGGTGGGTGGCTTTCTTT
NA,TRBV15,NA,TRBJ1-1,CATSRGGGRTEAFF,TGTGCCACCAGCAGGGGCGGGGGTCGCACTGAAGCTTTCTTT
NA,TRBV6-5,NA,TRBJ1-1,CASRPVGSPPEAFF,TGTGCCAGCAGGCCAGTCGGATCCCCTCCTGAAGCTTTCTTT
TRBD1,TRBV30,few,TRBJ2-7,CAWSVTGQGYEQYF,TGTGCCTGGAGTGTAACGGGACAGGGGTACGAGCAGTACTTC
NA,TRBV29-1,NA,TRBJ1-2,CSNSRANYGYTF,TGCAGCAACAGTAGAGCTAACTATGGCTACACCTTC
NA,TRBV6-5,NA,TRBJ1-4,CASRTGKEKLFF,TGTGCCAGCAGAACCGGGAAAGAAAAACTGTTTTTT
NA,TRBV6-5,NA,TRBJ1-1,CASSYSWQGNTEAFF,TGTGCCAGCAGTTACTCGTGGCAGGGGAACACTGAAGCTTTCTTT
NA,TRBV2,NA,TRBJ2-7,CASSASSGYEQYF,TGTGCCAGCAGTGCCAGTTCGGGCTACGAGCAGTACTTC
TRBD1,TRBV9,NA,TRBJ2-6,CASSPRQGGANVLTF,TGTGCCAGCAGCCCAAGACAGGGTGGGGCCAACGTCCTGACTTTC
TRBD1,TRBV6-6,few,TRBJ1-1,CASSPGTGRTEAFF,TGTGCCAGCAGCCCCGGGACAGGGAGGACTGAAGCTTTCTTT
TRBD1,TRBV10-3,NA,TRBJ2-7,CAIARDRGTAYEQYF,TGTGCCATCGCTCGGGACAGGGGGACGGCCTACGAGCAGTACTTC
TRBD2,TRBV28,few,TRBJ2-7,CASSLLSGLSYEQYF,TGTGCCAGCAGTTTATTGTCGGGACTATCCTACGAGCAGTACTTC
NA,TRBV5-6,NA,TRBJ2-2,CASSDLRSAGGELFF,TGTGCCAGCAGCGACCTCAGATCGGCAGGCGGGGAGCTGTTTTTT
NA,TRBV5-1,few,TRBJ2-5,CASSLLGVQGETQYF,TGCGCCAGCAGCCTCCTCGGGGTTCAGGGAGAGACCCAGTACTTC
NA,TRBV6-1,NA,TRBJ1-2,CASSAGPRDGYTF,TGTGCCAGCAGTGCAGGTCCGCGGGATGGCTACACCTTC
TRBD1,TRBV6-5,NA,TRBJ1-6,CASRDRGYLNSPLHF,TGTGCCAGCAGAGACAGGGGGTATTTGAATTCACCCCTCCACTTT
TRBD2,TRBV9,NA,TRBJ2-3,CASSVRLADSTDTQYF,TGTGCCAGCAGCGTTCGTCTAGCGGATAGCACAGATACGCAGTATTTT
TRBD2,TRBV7-3,NA,TRBJ2-1,CASSLSPSGTNEQFF,TGTGCCAGCAGCTTATCTCCTAGCGGGACCAATGAGCAGTTCTTC
NA,TRBV25-1,medium-sized,TRBJ2-5,CASSDKRAGGIVGETQYF,TGTGCCAGCAGTGACAAGAGGGCCGGGGGTATAGTCGGAGAGACCCAGTACTTC
TRBD2,TRBV9,NA,TRBJ2-1,CASSVVETSGLDTYNEQFF,TGTGCCAGCAGCGTAGTCGAAACTAGCGGGCTCGACACCTACAATGAGCAGTTCTTC
TRBD2,TRBV6-5,NA,TRBJ2-5,CASSYSSTSIETQYF,TGTGCCAGCAGTTACTCGTCGACTAGCATTGAGACCCAGTACTTC
TRBD1,TRBV5-1,NA,TRBJ1-1,CASRGTGTNTEAFF,TGCGCCAGCAGAGGGACAGGGACGAACACTGAAGCTTTCTTT
TRBD1,TRBV27,few,TRBJ2-7,CASSQGTGPTYEQYF,TGTGCCAGCAGTCAGGGGACAGGTCCCACCTACGAGCAGTACTTC
TRBD1,TRBV30,NA,TRBJ2-7,CAWNAPGQGVYEQYF,TGTGCCTGGAACGCCCCGGGACAGGGTGTCTACGAGCAGTACTTC
NA,TRBV2,NA,TRBJ2-2,CASRKGSVGELFF,TGTGCCAGCAGGAAGGGTTCGGTCGGGGAGCTGTTTTTT